This entry is about one TCR beta chain. Its target is unknown. V lost 1 base to trimming and J lost 0 bases, with 9 bases between them. CDR3 length equals 15 residues. Germline V gives CDR1 MNHNS, CDR2 SASEGT. Sequenced by immunoSEQ multiplex PCR; TCRdb stores in-frame clones only, minus some. The sample yields roughly 150,000 clones, around 93% seen once. The data are from a study of T cell responses to AZD1222 COVID-19 vaccine. Overall study: Some second doses came at about 4 weeks and others at about 12 weeks; these were pooled.

Points from the study as a whole: Donors skewed white British and female; clonal diversity was possibly underestimated. Repertoire sampling occurred only after the peak T cell response. Just five or six AZD1222 recipients were seropositive at baseline.

The sample in question was peripheral blood, obtained on day 0 of AZD1222 vaccination. The chain employs TRBV6-1 and TRBJ2-5, with D perhaps TRBD2 (6 bases). The sequence was obtained from an adult in good health. The chain's CDR3 is CASSEGASDQETQYF. The DNA of the CDR3 is TGTGCCAGCAGTGAAGGGGCTAGCGACCAAGAGACCCAGTACTTC.